This T cell receptor (beta chain) was identified during a study of spatial heterogeneity in lung cancer. Whole-study context: The 60 to 90 donors had untreated early-stage non-small cell lung cancer. Sequenced follow-up PBMC samples came a median of around 2 years after resection, where available.

The CDR3 sequence is 15 residues long. Germline V CDR1 and CDR2: MDHEN, SYDVKM. V trimming: 5 bases; J trimming: 4 bases; junction bases outside the gene matches: 5. Time point defined: blood at routine non-recurrence follow-up after resection. The study sequenced unsorted whole RNA from tumor, nontumor lung or frozen PBMC. This clonotype occurred many times. A unique molecular identifier was attached to every TCR cDNA molecule. In TCRdb, the 5' RACE reads were re-called with MiXCR into one record per CDR3 protein. Of approximately 27,000 distinct CDR3 sequences listed, 4.5% to 7.5% are singletons. The sample consisted of PBMCs, taken at follow-up. The chain links TRBV28 to TRBJ2-5; 12 bases are shared with TRBD2. The clonotype was recovered from a male donor with early-stage non-small cell lung cancer. The CDR3 reads CASSPSGRVRETQYF. The CDR3, as DNA: TGTGCCAGCAGTCCTAGCGGGAGGGTCCGAGAGACCCAGTACTTC.